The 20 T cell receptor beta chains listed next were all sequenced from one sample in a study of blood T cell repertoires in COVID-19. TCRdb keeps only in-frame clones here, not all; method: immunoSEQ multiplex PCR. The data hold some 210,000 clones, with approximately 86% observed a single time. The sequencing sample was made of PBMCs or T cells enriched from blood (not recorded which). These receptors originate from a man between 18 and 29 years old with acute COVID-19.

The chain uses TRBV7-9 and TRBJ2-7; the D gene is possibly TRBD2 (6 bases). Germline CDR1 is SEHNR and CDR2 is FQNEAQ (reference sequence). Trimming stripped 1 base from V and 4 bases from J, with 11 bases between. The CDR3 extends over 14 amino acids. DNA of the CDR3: TGTGCCAGCAGCTTAGAGGCTAGCGTATACGAGCAGTACTTC. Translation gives CASSLEASVYEQYF.

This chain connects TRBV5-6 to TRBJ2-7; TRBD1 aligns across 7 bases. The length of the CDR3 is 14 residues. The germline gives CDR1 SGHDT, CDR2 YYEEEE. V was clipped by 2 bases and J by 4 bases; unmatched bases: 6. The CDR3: CASSLPGQYYEQYF. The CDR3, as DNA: TGTGCCAGCAGCTTACCGGGACAGTATTACGAGCAGTACTTC.

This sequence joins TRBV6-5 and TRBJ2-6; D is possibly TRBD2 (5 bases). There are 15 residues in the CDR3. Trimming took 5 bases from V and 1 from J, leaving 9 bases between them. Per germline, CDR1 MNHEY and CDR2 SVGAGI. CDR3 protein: CASSLRGSGANVLTF. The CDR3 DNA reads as TGTGCCAGCAGTCTCCGAGGGTCTGGGGCCAACGTCCTGACTTTC.

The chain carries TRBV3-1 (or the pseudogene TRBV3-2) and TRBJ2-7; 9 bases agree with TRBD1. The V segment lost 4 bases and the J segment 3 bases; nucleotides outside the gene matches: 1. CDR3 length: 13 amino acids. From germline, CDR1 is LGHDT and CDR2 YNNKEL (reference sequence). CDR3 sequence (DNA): TGTGCCAGCAGCCCGGGACAGGGCTACGAGCAGTACTTC. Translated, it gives CASSPGQGYEQYF.

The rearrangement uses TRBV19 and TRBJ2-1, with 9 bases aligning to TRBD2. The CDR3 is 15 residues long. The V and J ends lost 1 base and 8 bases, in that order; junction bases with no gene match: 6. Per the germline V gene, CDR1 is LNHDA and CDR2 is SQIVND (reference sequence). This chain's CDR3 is CASSIVPSGTYEQFF. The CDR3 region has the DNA TGTGCCAGTAGTATAGTTCCTAGCGGGACCTATGAGCAGTTCTTC.

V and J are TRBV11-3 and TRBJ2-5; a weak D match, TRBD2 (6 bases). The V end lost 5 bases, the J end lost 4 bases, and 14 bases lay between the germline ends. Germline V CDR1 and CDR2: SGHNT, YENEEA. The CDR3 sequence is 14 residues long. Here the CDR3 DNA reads TGTGCCAGCAGCCTAATAGCGGACCCAGAGACCCAGTACTTC. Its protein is CASSLIADPETQYF.

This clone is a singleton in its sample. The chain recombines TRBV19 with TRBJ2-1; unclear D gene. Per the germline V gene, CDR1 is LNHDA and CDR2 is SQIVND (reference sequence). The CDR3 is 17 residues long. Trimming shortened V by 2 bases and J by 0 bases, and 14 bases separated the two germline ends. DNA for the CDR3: TGTGCCAGTAGTATAAGCTTTTTGGTAAGCTCCTACAATGAGCAGTTCTTC. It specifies CASSISFLVSSYNEQFF.

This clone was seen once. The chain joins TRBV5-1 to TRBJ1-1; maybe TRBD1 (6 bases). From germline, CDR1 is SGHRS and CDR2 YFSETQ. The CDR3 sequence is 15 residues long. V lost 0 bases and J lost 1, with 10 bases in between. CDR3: CASSLVPGQNTEAFF. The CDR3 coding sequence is TGCGCCAGCAGCTTGGTACCGGGACAGAACACTGAAGCTTTCTTT.

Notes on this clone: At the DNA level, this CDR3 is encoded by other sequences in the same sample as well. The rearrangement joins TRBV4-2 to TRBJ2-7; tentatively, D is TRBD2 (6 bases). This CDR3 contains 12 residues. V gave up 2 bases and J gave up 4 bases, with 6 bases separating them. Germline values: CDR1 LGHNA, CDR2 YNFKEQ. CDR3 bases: TGTGCCAGCAGCCAAAGCGGGTACGAGCAGTACTTC. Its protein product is CASSQSGYEQYF.

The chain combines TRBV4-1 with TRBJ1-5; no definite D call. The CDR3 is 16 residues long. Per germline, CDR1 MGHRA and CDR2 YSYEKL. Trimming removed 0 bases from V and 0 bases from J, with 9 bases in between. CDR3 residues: CASSQEGGGSNQPQHF. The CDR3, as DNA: TGCGCCAGCAGCCAAGAAGGCGGTGGTAGCAATCAGCCCCAGCATTTT.

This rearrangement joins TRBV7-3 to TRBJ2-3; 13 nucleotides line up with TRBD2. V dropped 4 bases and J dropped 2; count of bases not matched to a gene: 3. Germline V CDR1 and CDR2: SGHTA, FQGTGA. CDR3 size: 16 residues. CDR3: CASSWGLAGSTDTQYF. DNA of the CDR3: TGTGCCAGCAGCTGGGGACTAGCGGGATCCACAGATACGCAGTATTTT.

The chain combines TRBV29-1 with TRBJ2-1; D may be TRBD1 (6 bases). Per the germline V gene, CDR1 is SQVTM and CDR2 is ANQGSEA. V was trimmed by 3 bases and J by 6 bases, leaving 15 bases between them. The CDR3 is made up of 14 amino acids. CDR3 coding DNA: TGCAGCGTTGACCGGACAGAGTCCGTCAATGAGCAGTTCTTC. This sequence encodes CSVDRTESVNEQFF.

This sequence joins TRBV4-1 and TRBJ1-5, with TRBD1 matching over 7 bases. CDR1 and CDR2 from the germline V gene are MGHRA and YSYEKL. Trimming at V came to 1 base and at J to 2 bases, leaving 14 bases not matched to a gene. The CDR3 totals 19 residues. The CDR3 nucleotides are TGCGCCAGCAGCCAAGGGGACAGCCTCCAAGGTAGGCGCAATCAGCCCCAGCATTTT. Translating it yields CASSQGDSLQGRRNQPQHF.

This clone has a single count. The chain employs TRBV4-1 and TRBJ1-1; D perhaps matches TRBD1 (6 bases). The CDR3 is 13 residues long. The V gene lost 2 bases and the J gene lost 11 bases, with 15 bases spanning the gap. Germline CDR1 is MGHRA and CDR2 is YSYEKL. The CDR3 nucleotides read TGCGCCAGCAGCCAACCGGGCACAGGGTTGGCTTTCTTT. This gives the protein CASSQPGTGLAFF.

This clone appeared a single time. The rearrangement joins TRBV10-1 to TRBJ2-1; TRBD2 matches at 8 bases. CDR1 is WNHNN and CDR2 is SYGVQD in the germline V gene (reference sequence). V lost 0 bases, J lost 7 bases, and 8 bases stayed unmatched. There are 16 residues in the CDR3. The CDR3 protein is CASSESPGGPKNEQFF. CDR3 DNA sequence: TGCGCCAGCAGTGAGTCACCGGGAGGGCCTAAAAATGAGCAGTTCTTC.

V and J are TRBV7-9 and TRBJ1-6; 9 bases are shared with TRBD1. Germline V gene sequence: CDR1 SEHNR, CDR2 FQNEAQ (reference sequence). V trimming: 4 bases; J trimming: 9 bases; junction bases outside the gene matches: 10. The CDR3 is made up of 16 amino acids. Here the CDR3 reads CASSSTGGAWSSPLHF. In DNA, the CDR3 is TGTGCCAGCAGCTCCACAGGGGGCGCATGGAGTTCACCCCTCCACTTT.

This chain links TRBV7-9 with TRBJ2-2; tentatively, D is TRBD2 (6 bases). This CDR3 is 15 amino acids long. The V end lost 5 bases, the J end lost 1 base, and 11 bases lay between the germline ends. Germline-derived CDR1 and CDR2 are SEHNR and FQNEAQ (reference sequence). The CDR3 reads CASSAREWNTGELFF. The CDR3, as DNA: TGTGCCAGCAGCGCACGGGAGTGGAACACCGGGGAGCTGTTTTTT.

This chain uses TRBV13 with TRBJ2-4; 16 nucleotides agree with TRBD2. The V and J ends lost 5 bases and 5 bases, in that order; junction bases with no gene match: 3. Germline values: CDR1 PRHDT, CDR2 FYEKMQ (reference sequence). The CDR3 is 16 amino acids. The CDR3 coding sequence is TGTGCCAGCAGCCTGGGACTAGCGGGAGGGGAAAACATTCAGTACTTC. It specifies CASSLGLAGGENIQYF.

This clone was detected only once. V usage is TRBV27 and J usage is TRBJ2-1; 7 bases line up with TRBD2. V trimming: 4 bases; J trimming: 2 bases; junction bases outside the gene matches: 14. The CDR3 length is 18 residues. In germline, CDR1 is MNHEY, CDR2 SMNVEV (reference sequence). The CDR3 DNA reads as TGTGCCAGCAGTTCCACGACACCCCTAGCGGTCCCCTACAATGAGCAGTTCTTC. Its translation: CASSSTTPLAVPYNEQFF.

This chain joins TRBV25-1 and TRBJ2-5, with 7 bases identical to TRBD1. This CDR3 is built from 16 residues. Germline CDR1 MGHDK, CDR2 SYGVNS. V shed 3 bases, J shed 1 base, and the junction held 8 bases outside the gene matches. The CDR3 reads CASSDSTQGVQETQYF. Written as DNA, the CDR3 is TGTGCCAGCAGTGACTCCACCCAGGGGGTCCAAGAGACCCAGTACTTC.